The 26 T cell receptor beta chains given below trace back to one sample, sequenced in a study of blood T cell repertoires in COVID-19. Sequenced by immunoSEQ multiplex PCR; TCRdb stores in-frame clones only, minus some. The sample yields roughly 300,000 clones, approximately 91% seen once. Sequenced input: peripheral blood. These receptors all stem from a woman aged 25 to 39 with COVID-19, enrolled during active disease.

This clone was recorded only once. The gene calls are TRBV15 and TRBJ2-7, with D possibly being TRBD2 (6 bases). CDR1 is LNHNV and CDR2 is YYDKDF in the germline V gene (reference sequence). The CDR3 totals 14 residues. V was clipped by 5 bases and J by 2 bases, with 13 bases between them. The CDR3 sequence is CATSPIADAYEQYF. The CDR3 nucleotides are TGTGCCACCAGCCCTATAGCGGATGCCTACGAGCAGTACTTC.

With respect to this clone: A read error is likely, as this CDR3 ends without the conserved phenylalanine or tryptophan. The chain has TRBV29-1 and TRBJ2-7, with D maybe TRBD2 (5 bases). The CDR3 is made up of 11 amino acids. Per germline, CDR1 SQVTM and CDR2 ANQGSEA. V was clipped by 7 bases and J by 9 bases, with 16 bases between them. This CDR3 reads CSAPIGVAQYL. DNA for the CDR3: TGCAGCGCCCCGATCGGGGTTGCGCAGTACCTC.

CDR3 bases: TGCGCCAGCAGCTCGGGGCAGCGGGAGTTTGAGCAGTTCTTC. Encoded protein: CASSSGQREFEQFF. V is TRBV5-1 and J is TRBJ2-1; 8 nucleotides match TRBD2. Germline V gene lookup returns CDR1 SGHRS and CDR2 YFSETQ. The CDR3 spans 14 residues. J was trimmed by 9 bases and V by 3 bases; bases with no gene match: 8.

The CDR3 DNA is TGTGCCAGTAGCCTCAGCGGGAATCAGCCCCAGCATTTT. As protein: CASSLSGNQPQHF. The chain recombines TRBV19 with TRBJ1-5; D not resolved. The CDR3 runs to 13 residues. Germline V lookup: CDR1 LNHDA, CDR2 SQIVND (reference sequence). The V gene lost 6 bases and the J gene lost 4 bases, with 10 bases spanning the gap.

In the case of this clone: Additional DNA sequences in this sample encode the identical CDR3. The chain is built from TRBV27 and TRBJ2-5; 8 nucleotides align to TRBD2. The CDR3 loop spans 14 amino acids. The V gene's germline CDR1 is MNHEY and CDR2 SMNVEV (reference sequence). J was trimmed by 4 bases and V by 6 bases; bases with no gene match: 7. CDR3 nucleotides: TGTGCCAGCAGCAGGGGAACTAGCGGAGAGACCCAGTACTTC. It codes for CASSRGTSGETQYF.

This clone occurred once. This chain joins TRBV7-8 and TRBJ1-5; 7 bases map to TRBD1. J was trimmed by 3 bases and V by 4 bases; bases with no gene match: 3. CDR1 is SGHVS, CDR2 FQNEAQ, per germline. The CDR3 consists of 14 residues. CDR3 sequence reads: CASSSTGSNQPQHF. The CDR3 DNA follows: TGTGCCAGCAGCTCGACAGGGTCCAATCAGCCCCAGCATTTT.

The CDR3 coding sequence is TGTGCCAGCAGCTTAGCCAAGTCGAGTGGCTACACCTTC. Protein: CASSLAKSSGYTF. The V gene is TRBV7-8, the J gene TRBJ1-2; no definite D call. CDR3 length: 13 amino acids. The germline V gene has CDR1 SGHVS and CDR2 FQNEAQ. Deletions cut 0 bases from V and 7 bases from J, with 9 bases between.

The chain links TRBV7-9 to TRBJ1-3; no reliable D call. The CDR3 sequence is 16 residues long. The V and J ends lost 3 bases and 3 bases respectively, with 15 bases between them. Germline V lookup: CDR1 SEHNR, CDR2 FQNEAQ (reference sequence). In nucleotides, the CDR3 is TGTGCCAGCAGCTTTGCCTTAACCGGTTTTGGAAACACCATATATTTT. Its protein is CASSFALTGFGNTIYF.

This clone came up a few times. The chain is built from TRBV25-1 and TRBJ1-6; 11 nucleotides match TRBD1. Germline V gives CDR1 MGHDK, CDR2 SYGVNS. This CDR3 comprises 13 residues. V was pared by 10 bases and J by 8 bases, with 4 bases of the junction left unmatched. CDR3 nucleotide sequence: TGTGCCACATCGGGACAGGGGGATTCACCCCTCCACTTT. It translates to CATSGQGDSPLHF.

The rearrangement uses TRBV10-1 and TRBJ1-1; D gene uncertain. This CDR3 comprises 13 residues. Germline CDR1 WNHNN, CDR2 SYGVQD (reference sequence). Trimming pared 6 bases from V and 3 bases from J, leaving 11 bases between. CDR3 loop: CASRNLRDTEAFF. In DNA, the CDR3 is TGCGCCAGCAGGAATTTGCGTGACACTGAAGCTTTCTTT.

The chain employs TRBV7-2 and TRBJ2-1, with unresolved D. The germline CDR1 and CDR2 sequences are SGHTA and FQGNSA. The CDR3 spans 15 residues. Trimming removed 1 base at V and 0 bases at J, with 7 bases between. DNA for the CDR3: TGTGCCAGCAGCTTAGGCGAGAACTCCTACAATGAGCAGTTCTTC. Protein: CASSLGENSYNEQFF.

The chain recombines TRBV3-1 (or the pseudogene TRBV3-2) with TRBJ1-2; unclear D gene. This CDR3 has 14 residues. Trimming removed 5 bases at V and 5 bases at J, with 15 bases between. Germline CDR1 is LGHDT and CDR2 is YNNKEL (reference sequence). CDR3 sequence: CASSSPADFYGYTF. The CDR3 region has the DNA TGTGCCAGCAGCTCCCCCGCGGATTTTTATGGCTACACCTTC.

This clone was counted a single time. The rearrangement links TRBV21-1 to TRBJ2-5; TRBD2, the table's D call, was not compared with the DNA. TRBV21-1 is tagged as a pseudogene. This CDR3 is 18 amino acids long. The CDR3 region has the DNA TGTGCCAGCAGCACCCGGGGGACTAGCGGGAGTATAGGGGAGACCCAGTACTTC. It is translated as CASSTRGTSGSIGETQYF.

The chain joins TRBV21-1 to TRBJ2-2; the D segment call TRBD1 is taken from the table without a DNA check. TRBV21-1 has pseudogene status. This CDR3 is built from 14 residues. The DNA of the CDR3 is TGTGCCAGCAATTCCCGGACAACTACCGGGGAGCTGTTTTTT. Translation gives CASNSRTTTGELFF.

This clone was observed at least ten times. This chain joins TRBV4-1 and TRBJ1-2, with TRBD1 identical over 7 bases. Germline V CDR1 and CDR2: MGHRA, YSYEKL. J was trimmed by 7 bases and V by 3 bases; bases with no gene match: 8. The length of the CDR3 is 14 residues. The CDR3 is CASSHGQVTSGYTF. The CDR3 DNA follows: TGCGCCAGCAGCCACGGACAGGTTACGAGTGGCTACACCTTC.

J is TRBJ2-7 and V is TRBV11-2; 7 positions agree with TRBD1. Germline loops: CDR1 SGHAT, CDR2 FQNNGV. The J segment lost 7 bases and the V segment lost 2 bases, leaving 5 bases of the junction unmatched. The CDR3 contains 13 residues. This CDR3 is CASSLQGGGEQYF. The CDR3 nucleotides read TGTGCCAGCAGCTTACAAGGGGGCGGGGAGCAGTACTTC.

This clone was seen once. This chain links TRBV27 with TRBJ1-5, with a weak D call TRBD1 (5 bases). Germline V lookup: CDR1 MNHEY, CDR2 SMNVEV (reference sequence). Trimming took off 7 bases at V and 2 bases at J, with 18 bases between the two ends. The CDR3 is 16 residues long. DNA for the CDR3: TGTGCCAGCATCCCTGGGGGGAGGAAGGGCAATCAGCCCCAGCATTTT. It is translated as CASIPGGRKGNQPQHF.

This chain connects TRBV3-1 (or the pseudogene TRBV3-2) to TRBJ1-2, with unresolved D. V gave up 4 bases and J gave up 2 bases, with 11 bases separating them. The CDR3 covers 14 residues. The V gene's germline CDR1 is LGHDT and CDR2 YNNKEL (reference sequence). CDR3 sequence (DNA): TGTGCCAGCAGCCGACTCGACGGAAACTATGGCTACACCTTC. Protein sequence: CASSRLDGNYGYTF.

In DNA form, the CDR3 reads TGTGCCAGCACCATGGGGACTAGCGTCACCGGGGAGCTGTTTTTT. Amino acids: CASTMGTSVTGELFF. The chain employs TRBV6-5 and TRBJ2-2; 10 bases line up with TRBD2. V dropped 7 bases and J dropped 4; count of bases not matched to a gene: 6. The CDR3 runs to 15 residues. Germline V lookup: CDR1 MNHEY, CDR2 SVGAGI.

The DNA for the CDR3 is TGTGCCAGCAGTGAAGTGGGGGGGGATGAGCAGTTCTTC. Translation gives CASSEVGGDEQFF. This chain joins TRBV6-1 and TRBJ2-1, with TRBD2 identical over 7 bases. The V gene end was trimmed by 1 base and the J gene end by 8 bases; junction bases not matched to a gene: 2. The CDR3 runs to 13 residues. CDR1 is MNHNS, CDR2 SASEGT, per germline.

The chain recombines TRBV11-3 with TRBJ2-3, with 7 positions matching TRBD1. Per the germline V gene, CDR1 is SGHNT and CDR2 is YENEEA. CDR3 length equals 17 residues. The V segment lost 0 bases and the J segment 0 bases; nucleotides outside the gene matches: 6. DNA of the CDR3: TGTGCCAGCAGCTTAGATAGGGGGCCGGGTAGCACAGATACGCAGTATTTT. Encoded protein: CASSLDRGPGSTDTQYF.

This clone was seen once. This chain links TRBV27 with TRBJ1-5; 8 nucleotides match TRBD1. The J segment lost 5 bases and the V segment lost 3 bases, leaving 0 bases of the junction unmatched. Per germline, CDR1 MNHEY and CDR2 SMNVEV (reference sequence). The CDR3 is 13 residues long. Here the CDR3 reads CASSLTGDQPQHF. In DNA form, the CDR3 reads TGTGCCAGCAGTTTGACAGGGGATCAGCCCCAGCATTTT.

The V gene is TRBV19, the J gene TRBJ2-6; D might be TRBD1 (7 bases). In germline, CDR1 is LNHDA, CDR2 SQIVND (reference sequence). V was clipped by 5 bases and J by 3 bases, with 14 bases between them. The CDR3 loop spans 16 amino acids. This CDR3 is CASSPQGGGGANVLTF. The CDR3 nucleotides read TGTGCCAGTAGTCCCCAGGGGGGCGGTGGGGCCAACGTCCTGACTTTC.

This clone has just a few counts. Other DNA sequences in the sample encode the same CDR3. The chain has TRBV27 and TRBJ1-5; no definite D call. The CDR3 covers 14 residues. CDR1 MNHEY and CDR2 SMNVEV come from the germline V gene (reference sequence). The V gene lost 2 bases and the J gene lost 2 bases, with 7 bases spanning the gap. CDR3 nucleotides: TGTGCCAGCAGTTTAGAGCGTGGCAATCAGCCCCAGCATTTT. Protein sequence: CASSLERGNQPQHF.

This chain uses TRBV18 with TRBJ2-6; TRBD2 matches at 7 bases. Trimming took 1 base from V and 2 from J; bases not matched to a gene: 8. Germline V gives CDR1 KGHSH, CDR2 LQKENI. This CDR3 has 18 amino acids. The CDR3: CASSPREGVTAGANVLTF. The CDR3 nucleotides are TGTGCCAGCTCACCACGGGAGGGAGTGACTGCTGGGGCCAACGTCCTGACTTTC.

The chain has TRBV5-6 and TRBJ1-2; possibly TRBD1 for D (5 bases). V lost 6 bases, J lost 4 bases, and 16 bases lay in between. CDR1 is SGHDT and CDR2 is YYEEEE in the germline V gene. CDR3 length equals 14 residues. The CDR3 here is CASTTSGKPYGYTF. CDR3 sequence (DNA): TGTGCCAGCACCACTTCAGGGAAACCCTATGGCTACACCTTC.